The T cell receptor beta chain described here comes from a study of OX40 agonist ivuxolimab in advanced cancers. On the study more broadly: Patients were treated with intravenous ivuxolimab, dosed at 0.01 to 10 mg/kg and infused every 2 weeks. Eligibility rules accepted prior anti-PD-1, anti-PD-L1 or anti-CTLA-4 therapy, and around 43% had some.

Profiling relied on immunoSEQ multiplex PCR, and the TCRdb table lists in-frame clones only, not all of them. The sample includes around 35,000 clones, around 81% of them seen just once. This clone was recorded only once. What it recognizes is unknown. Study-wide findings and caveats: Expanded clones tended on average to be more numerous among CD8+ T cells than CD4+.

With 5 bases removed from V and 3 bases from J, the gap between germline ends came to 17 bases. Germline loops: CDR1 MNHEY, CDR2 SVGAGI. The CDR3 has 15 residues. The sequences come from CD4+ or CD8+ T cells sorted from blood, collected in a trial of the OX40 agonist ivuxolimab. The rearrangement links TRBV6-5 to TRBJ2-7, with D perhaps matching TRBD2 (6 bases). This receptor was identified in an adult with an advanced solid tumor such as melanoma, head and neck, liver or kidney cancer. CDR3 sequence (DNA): TGTGCCAGCAGTCCCGCCGGGAGCTCAATCTACGAGCAGTACTTC. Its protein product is CASSPAGSSIYEQYF.